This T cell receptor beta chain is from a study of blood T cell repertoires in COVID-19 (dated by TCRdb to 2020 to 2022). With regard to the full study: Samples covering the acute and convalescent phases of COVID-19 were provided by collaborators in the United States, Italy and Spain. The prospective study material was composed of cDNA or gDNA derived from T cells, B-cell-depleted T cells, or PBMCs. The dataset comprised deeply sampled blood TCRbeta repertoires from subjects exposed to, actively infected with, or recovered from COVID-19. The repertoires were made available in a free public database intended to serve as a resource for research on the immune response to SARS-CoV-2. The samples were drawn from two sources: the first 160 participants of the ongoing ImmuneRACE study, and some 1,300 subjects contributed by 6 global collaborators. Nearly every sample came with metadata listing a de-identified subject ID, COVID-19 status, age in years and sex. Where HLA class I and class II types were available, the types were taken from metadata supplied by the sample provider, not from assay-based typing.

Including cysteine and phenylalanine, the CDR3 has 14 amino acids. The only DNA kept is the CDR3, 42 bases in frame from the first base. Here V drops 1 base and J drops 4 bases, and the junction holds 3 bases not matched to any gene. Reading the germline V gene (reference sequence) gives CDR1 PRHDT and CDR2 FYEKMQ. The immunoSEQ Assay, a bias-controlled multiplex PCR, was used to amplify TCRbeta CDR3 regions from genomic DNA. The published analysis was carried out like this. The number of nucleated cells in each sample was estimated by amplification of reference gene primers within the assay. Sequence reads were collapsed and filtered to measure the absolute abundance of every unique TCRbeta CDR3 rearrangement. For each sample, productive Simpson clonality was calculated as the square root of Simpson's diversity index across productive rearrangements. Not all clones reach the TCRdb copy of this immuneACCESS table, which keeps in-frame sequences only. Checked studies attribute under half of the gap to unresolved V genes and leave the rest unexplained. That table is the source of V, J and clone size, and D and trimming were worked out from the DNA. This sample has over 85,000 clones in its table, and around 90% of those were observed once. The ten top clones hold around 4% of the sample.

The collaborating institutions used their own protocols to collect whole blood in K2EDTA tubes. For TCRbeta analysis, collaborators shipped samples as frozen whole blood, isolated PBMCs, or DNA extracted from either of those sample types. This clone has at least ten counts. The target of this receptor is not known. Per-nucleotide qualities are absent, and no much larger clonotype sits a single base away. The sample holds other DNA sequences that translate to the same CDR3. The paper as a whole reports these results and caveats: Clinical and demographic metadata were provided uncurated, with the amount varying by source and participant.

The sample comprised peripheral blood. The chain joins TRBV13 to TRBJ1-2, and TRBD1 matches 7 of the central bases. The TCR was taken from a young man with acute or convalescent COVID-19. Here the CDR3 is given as CASSLEGGSYGYTF. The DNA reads TGTGCCAGCAGCTTAGAAGGGGGCTCCTATGGCTACACCTTC.